By share of the sample, the clone carrying this TCR beta chain is medium-sized (0.01 to 0.1%). No antigen is known for it. TCRdb used MiXCR to call clones anew from the PCR reads. Of more than 4,000 clones listed, roughly 19% are singletons. All patients were untreated before thyroid surgery. The CDR3 consists of 16 residues. CDR1 is GTSNPN and CDR2 is SVGIG in the germline V gene (reference sequence). Deletions cut 0 bases from V and 0 bases from J, with 14 bases between. This sample was included in a study of metastatic and nonmetastatic thyroid tumors. Study details: Patients with malignant and benign thyroid disease provided blood and tumor or nodule tissue, whose repertoires were compared.

Study conclusions and caveats: It was reportedly found that TCR beta diversity was significantly higher in malignant thyroid tumors than in benign nodules, a difference seen in both blood and tumor samples.

The specimen was adjacent normal tissue. The chain employs TRBV30 and TRBJ1-2; a possible D gene is TRBD1 (6 bases). This sequence was found in a male donor with papillary thyroid cancer or a benign thyroid nodule (not recorded which). Some clones in this sample may be carry-over from other donors' samples. This CDR3 reads CAWSVPVTGANYGYTF. Here the CDR3 DNA reads TGTGCCTGGAGTGTACCAGTGACAGGCGCTAACTATGGCTACACCTTC.